The clone carrying this TCR beta chain was seen a few times. TCRdb processed the 5' RACE reads anew with MiXCR; each CDR3 protein has one entry. This table has about 53,000 distinct CDR3 sequences, approximately 14% appearing once. With V trimmed by 9 bases and J by 4 bases, 8 bases remained unmatched. CDR3 length: 14 residues. Looked up from germline, CDR1 is KGHDR and CDR2 is SFDVKD. The sample originates from a study of T cells of healthy individuals. V and J are TRBV24-1 and TRBJ2-5; TRBD1 matches at 9 bases. This TCR came from a human donor in good health. CDR3 protein: CATGTGGTGETQYF. For the CDR3, the DNA is TGTGCCACCGGCACAGGGGGCACGGGAGAGACCCAGTACTTC.